These T cell receptor beta chains were read from a single sample in a study of T-cell reconstitution after alpha-beta-depleted transplantation in children. TCRdb re-called the PCR reads with MiXCR, one entry per CDR3 protein. The profile shows some 81,000 distinct CDR3 sequences, 11% to 15% of them singletons. The specimen comprised PBMCs, mostly from graft donor cells, sampled 180 days after TCRalphabeta/CD19-depleted stem cell transplant. These receptors were collected from a male patient aged 2 to 10 who had a stem cell transplant for acute lymphoblastic leukemia, so the T cells may come from the graft donor. The CDR3 runs from the conserved cysteine through the conserved F or W. The D gene is left open where the match is weak. The size of a clone is reported for some rows only, either as once, few or many, or as a class for expanded clones.

J	D	V	length	size	DNA	CDR3
TRBJ2-3	TRBD1	TRBV28	14	-	TGTGCCAGCAGTCCGGACAGGGTTACAGATACGCAGTATTTT	CASSPDRVTDTQYF
TRBJ2-5	-	TRBV5-1	14	medium-sized	TGCGCCAGCAGCTTGGTAGCGCTATGGGAGACCCAGTACTTC	CASSLVALWETQYF
TRBJ2-1	-	TRBV7-8	15	few	TGTGCCAGCAGCGGGGGGACAGTCGCCTACAATGAGCAGTTCTTC	CASSGGTVAYNEQFF
TRBJ1-4	-	TRBV7-8	14	-	TGTGCCAGCAGCTTTCCGCAGCCCTATGAAAAACTGTTTTTT	CASSFPQPYEKLFF
TRBJ2-5	TRBD2	TRBV7-2	17	-	TGTGCCAGCAGCTTATCGCTGACTAGCGACCTCCAAGAGACCCAGTACTTC	CASSLSLTSDLQETQYF
TRBJ1-3	TRBD1	TRBV12-3/TRBV12-4	19	-	TGTGCCAGCAGGGGAGGACAGGCAGCTCCCCCATTCTCTGGAAACACCATATATTTT	CASRGGQAAPPFSGNTIYF
TRBJ2-5	TRBD1	TRBV11-2	16	-	TGTGCCAGCAGCTTCTCACGGGGACAGGGTGGCGAGACCCAGTACTTC	CASSFSRGQGGETQYF
TRBJ2-5	-	TRBV12-3/TRBV12-4	15	many	TGTGCCAGCAGTTTAGGTTGGACAGTCCAAGAGACCCAGTACTTC	CASSLGWTVQETQYF
TRBJ2-7	-	TRBV20-1	15	many	TGCAGTGCTAGTGCCCACGGCAGGGCCAACTACGAGCAGTACTTC	CSASAHGRANYEQYF
TRBJ2-3	-	TRBV5-1	15	-	TGCGCCAGCAGGGCGTCGGGGTATGACGTCGATACGCAGTATTTT	CASRASGYDVDTQYF
TRBJ2-5	-	TRBV11-2	14	many	TGTGCCAGCAGCTTGACGGGGGGCATGGAGACCCAGTACTTC	CASSLTGGMETQYF
TRBJ2-5	TRBD1	TRBV7-2	15	few	TGTGCCAGCAGCCCAGGGGACAGACTTAGGGAGACCCAGTACTTC	CASSPGDRLRETQYF
TRBJ2-3	-	TRBV28	15	-	TGTGCCAGCAGGAATTCGGTCAGGAGCACAGATACGCAGTATTTT	CASRNSVRSTDTQYF
TRBJ2-7	-	TRBV20-1	13	many	TGCAGTGCTAGACCCGACAGTACCTACGAGCAGTACTTC	CSARPDSTYEQYF
TRBJ2-4	TRBD1	TRBV7-9	15	-	TGTGCCAGCAGACCGACAGGGGCCTCGGATCTCATTCAGTACTTC	CASRPTGASDLIQYF
TRBJ2-7	-	TRBV14	15	-	TGTGCCAGCAGCCAAGATAGCCGGGGAAGGGCCCAGCAGTACTTC	CASSQDSRGRAQQYF
TRBJ2-7	TRBD1	TRBV7-9	14	-	TGTGCCAGCAGCCGGGACAGTGACTTCTACGAGCAGTACTTC	CASSRDSDFYEQYF
TRBJ2-1	-	TRBV20-1	16	-	TGCAGTGCGCAACCAGGAGGGGCGTTCTCCTACAATGAGCAGTTCTTC	CSAQPGGAFSYNEQFF
TRBJ2-1	-	TRBV5-1	16	few	TGCGCCAGCAGCTTGGGGGGGCTAGGGGCCTACAATGAGCAGTTCTTC	CASSLGGLGAYNEQFF
TRBJ1-5	-	TRBV29-1	12	-	TGCAGCGCCCGGGACCCAAATCAGCCCCAGCATTTT	CSARDPNQPQHF
TRBJ2-2	-	TRBV6-2/TRBV6-3	16	-	TGTGCCAGCAGTTACAGGAGAGGGGGGAACACCGGGGAGCTGTTTTTT	CASSYRRGGNTGELFF
TRBJ2-1	-	TRBV20-1	14	many	TGCAGTGCTAGTGGGTTCCGCTCCTACAATGAGCAGTTCTTC	CSASGFRSYNEQFF
TRBJ2-3	-	TRBV5-1	15	many	TGCGCCAGCAGCCTCGAGCCCTTTAGGGTGGATACGCAGTATTTT	CASSLEPFRVDTQYF
TRBJ2-3	TRBD2	TRBV20-1	13	few	TGCAGTGCTCGGGTGGCGGGAGCAGATACGCAGTATTTT	CSARVAGADTQYF
TRBJ2-6	-	TRBV5-1	14	few	TGCGCCAGCAGTTACCCGTCTGGGGCCAACGTCCTGACTTTC	CASSYPSGANVLTF
TRBJ2-4	-	TRBV9	13	-	TGTGCCACCAGAGGGGTGGACAAAAACATTCAGTACTTC	CATRGVDKNIQYF
TRBJ2-7	-	TRBV27	15	-	TGTGCCAGCAGTTTTCGAGGAAGGGGCCCCTACGAGCAGTACTTC	CASSFRGRGPYEQYF
TRBJ2-2	-	TRBV4-2	16	few	TGTGCCAGCAGCCAAGATACACAGGGGAACACCGGGGAGCTGTTTTTT	CASSQDTQGNTGELFF
TRBJ1-3	TRBD1	TRBV28	16	few	TGTGCCAGCAGTTCAGGACAGGGAGTAGGAGGAAACACCATATATTTT	CASSSGQGVGGNTIYF
TRBJ2-2	-	TRBV10-3	14	once	TGTGCCTTCAGTGAGACGCGGGGCAACGGGGAGCTGTTTTTT	CAFSETRGNGELFF
TRBJ2-2	-	TRBV4-3	15	-	TGCGCCAGCAGCCAAGCCCTTCCGGGGGTCGGGGAGCTGTTTTTT	CASSQALPGVGELFF
TRBJ2-6	-	TRBV25-1	16	-	TGTGCCAGCAGTAGACATCCCTACTCTGGGGCCAACGTCCTGACTTTC	CASSRHPYSGANVLTF
TRBJ2-3	TRBD2	TRBV5-1	17	-	TGCGCCAGCAGTCAGACTAGCGGGGGCCTCAGCACAGATACGCAGTATTTT	CASSQTSGGLSTDTQYF
TRBJ2-1	-	TRBV20-1	13	few	TGCAGTGCTAGAGATGACGGGAGAAATGAGCAGTTCTTC	CSARDDGRNEQFF
TRBJ2-7	-	TRBV15	13	many	TGTGCCACCAGCAGGGACTTCGCCTACGAGCAGTACTTC	CATSRDFAYEQYF